The T cell receptor beta chain described here comes from a study of T cells in Graves' hyperthyroidism and ophthalmopathy. Germline V gives CDR1 SNHLY, CDR2 FYNNEI. This CDR3 has 13 amino acids. V was cut by 4 bases and J by 6 bases, with 10 bases left in between. Fresh peripheral blood, 9.5 to 10 ml of it, supplied the PBMCs. TCR beta CDR3 regions were amplified from RNA. The TCR CDR3 first-round RT-PCR relied on the HTBI primer set. TCRdb reanalysed the multiplex PCR reads using MiXCR and keeps one entry per CDR3 protein. The top ten clones hold almost 35% of a sample with around 300,000 distinct CDR3 sequences, roughly 13% of them seen once. Whole-study results and caveats: Appearing also in blood were most of the thyroid clonotypes expanded above 0.001. A model of 13 V-J pairs discriminated ophthalmopathy from stable hyperthyroidism.

Judged by abundance, this clonotype is medium-sized (0.01 to 0.1%). The antigen remains undetermined. This receptor was identified in a woman aged 35 to 49 with Graves' ophthalmopathy. Sequenced: blood. V gene TRBV2 combines with J gene TRBJ2-1; tentative D call: TRBD2 (6 bases). The CDR3 DNA reads as TGTGCCAGCAGTGGTTTAGCGGCCAATGAGCAGTTCTTC. It encodes CASSGLAANEQFF.